A selection of T cell receptor beta chains follows, all from one sample in a study of T-cell reconstitution after alpha-beta-depleted transplantation in children. TCRdb recomputed calls from the PCR reads with MiXCR, one row per CDR3 protein. Here the sample spans about 980,000 distinct CDR3 sequences, about 30% being singletons. This material consisted of PBMCs, mostly from graft donor cells, taken 360 days after TCRalphabeta/CD19-depleted stem cell transplant. All receptors derive from a boy in the first two years of life who had a stem cell transplant for SCID, so the T cells may come from the graft donor. Both conserved end residues are part of each CDR3. D genes are given only for firm matches. Clone size is not always given. Where it is, it says once, few, many or a class for expanded clones.

clone_size	cdr3_length	v_call	d_call	j_call	cdr3_nt	cdr3_aa
NA	13	TRBV10-2	TRBD1	TRBJ2-5	TGCGCCGGAGGGGACAGGGGGAAAGAGACCCAGTACTTC	CAGGDRGKETQYF
once	16	TRBV5-1	TRBD1	TRBJ2-1	TGCGCCAGCAGCCCTACAGGGGGCTACTACTACAATGAGCAGTTCTTC	CASSPTGGYYYNEQFF
NA	15	TRBV20-1	NA	TRBJ2-3	TGCAGTGCCCCACCGGGGTCTTTCCCCACAGATACGCAGTATTTT	CSAPPGSFPTDTQYF
once	17	TRBV12-3/TRBV12-4	TRBD1	TRBJ2-5	TGTGCCAGCAGATTTTCCCTGGGACAGGGGGGGCAAGAGACCCAGTACTTC	CASRFSLGQGGQETQYF
NA	14	TRBV15	TRBD1	TRBJ1-2	TGTGCCACCAGCAGAGGCGACAGGGCCTATGGCTACACCTTC	CATSRGDRAYGYTF
few	13	TRBV12-3/TRBV12-4	NA	TRBJ1-2	TGTGCCAGCAGTCCCGGGATCAACTATGGCTACACCTTC	CASSPGINYGYTF
NA	14	TRBV5-1	TRBD1	TRBJ2-4	TGCGCCAGCAGCGTCAGGGGGTTGGAAAACATTCAGTACTTC	CASSVRGLENIQYF
NA	15	TRBV9	TRBD1	TRBJ2-2	TGTGCCAGCAGCGTTCAGGGGGCCGAAGGCGGGGAGCTGTTTTTT	CASSVQGAEGGELFF
NA	15	TRBV12-3/TRBV12-4	NA	TRBJ2-2	TGTGCCAGCAGTCAGAGACAGAGCAACACCGGGGAGCTGTTTTTT	CASSQRQSNTGELFF
NA	16	TRBV20-1	TRBD2	TRBJ2-1	TGCAGTGCTAGATTAGCGGGGGGCACGTTCTACAATGAGCAGTTCTTC	CSARLAGGTFYNEQFF
few	12	TRBV2	NA	TRBJ2-7	TGTGCCAGCACACCCACTCTCGGAAGGGGGTACTTC	CASTPTLGRGYF
few	16	TRBV20-1	TRBD1	TRBJ2-7	TGCAGTGCTAGACCGTTACGGACAGGAAGGTCCTACGAGCAGTACTTC	CSARPLRTGRSYEQYF
NA	15	TRBV2	TRBD1	TRBJ2-1	TGTGCCAGCAGTAGGGGGCCTATTACCTACAATGAGCAGTTCTTC	CASSRGPITYNEQFF
NA	17	TRBV7-3	NA	TRBJ2-1	TGTGCCACCAGCTTAAGGGGGGGGGCTCCCGAGGACAATGAGCAGTTCTTC	CATSLRGGAPEDNEQFF
NA	15	TRBV10-2	NA	TRBJ2-3	TGCGCCAGTCTTCGGGACTGGGACCCCACAGATACGCAGTATTTT	CASLRDWDPTDTQYF
few	14	TRBV29-1	TRBD1	TRBJ2-7	TGCAGCGTGGCCCCCAGACAGGGTGACTACGAGCAGTACTTC	CSVAPRQGDYEQYF
NA	15	TRBV7-8	NA	TRBJ2-2	TGTGCCAGCAGCCTTAGGACAGCGTACACCGGGGAGCTGTTTTTT	CASSLRTAYTGELFF
NA	15	TRBV4-3	TRBD1	TRBJ2-3	TGCGCCAGCAGCCAACAGGGGGAGACCACAGATACGCAGTATTTT	CASSQQGETTDTQYF
NA	15	TRBV6-2/TRBV6-3	TRBD1	TRBJ2-7	TGTGCCAGCAGTTACCCCCCGACAGGGTCCGAAGAGCAGTACTTC	CASSYPPTGSEEQYF
few	13	TRBV7-2	NA	TRBJ1-2	TGTGCCAGCAGCCCAGGGTGGGATGGTGGCTACACCTTC	CASSPGWDGGYTF
NA	14	TRBV7-9	NA	TRBJ2-3	TGTGCCAGCAGCCTGACCCCCAGGGCAGATACGCAGTATTTT	CASSLTPRADTQYF
few	13	TRBV20-1	TRBD1	TRBJ1-6	TGCAGTGCTGCAGGGGGAGCTCTATCACCCCTCCACTTT	CSAAGGALSPLHF
medium-sized	15	TRBV13	NA	TRBJ2-5	TGTGCCAGCAGGAAATGGGGAGTCAGGAAAGAGACCCAGTACTTC	CASRKWGVRKETQYF
NA	15	TRBV29-1	TRBD1	TRBJ2-2	TGCAGCGTTGAAGCTCCGACAGGGCGGGCCGGGGAGCTGTTTTTT	CSVEAPTGRAGELFF
NA	10	TRBV20-1	NA	TRBJ2-3	TGCAGTACTGGAGAGGATACGCAGTATTTT	CSTGEDTQYF
NA	14	TRBV9	TRBD1	TRBJ2-1	TGTGCCAGCAGCGCCCGACAGGGGGGCCATGAGCAGTTCTTC	CASSARQGGHEQFF
NA	13	TRBV30	NA	TRBJ1-2	TGTGCCTGGAGTGTAATCCCAGGGAGTGGCTACACCTTC	CAWSVIPGSGYTF
few	15	TRBV15	TRBD2	TRBJ2-1	TGTGCCACCAGCGGCCGGACTAGGTGGGGCAATGAGCAGTTCTTC	CATSGRTRWGNEQFF
few	12	TRBV10-3	NA	TRBJ2-7	TGTGCCATCAGTCGGGAGTCCTACGAGCAGTACTTC	CAISRESYEQYF
few	15	TRBV7-9	NA	TRBJ2-3	TGTGCCAGCAGCTTAACCCAATCCACAGCAGATACGCAGTATTTT	CASSLTQSTADTQYF
NA	16	TRBV7-6	NA	TRBJ2-5	TGTGCCAGCAGCTTATACGAACCGGGAGCTCAAGAGACCCAGTACTTC	CASSLYEPGAQETQYF
NA	12	TRBV20-1	NA	TRBJ2-2	TGCAGTGCTAAACAGGGATTCGGGGAGCTGTTTTTT	CSAKQGFGELFF
NA	11	TRBV15	NA	TRBJ2-5	TGTGCCACCAGGAAGTCGGAGACCCAGTACTTC	CATRKSETQYF
few	12	TRBV20-1	NA	TRBJ2-7	TGCAGTGCTAGAGTTGGGTCCTACGAGCAGTACTTC	CSARVGSYEQYF
NA	13	TRBV29-1	NA	TRBJ1-2	TGCAGCGTTGTTTCCCAGGGTGACTATGGCTACACCTTC	CSVVSQGDYGYTF
NA	15	TRBV6-2/TRBV6-3	NA	TRBJ2-1	TGTGCCAGCAGTTACCTTAGACAGTCCTACAATGAGCAGTTCTTC	CASSYLRQSYNEQFF
NA	15	TRBV4-3	NA	TRBJ2-7	TGCGCCAGCAGCCAAGATACAGTAATAACCTACGAGCAGTACTTC	CASSQDTVITYEQYF
NA	14	TRBV4-1	NA	TRBJ2-3	TGCGCCAGCAGCCAAGAAAGGGGCCCAGGGCGTCGGTATTTT	CASSQERGPGRRYF
NA	14	TRBV2	TRBD1	TRBJ1-4	TGTGCCAGCAGTCTACAGGGGGCAAGCGAAAAACTGTTTTTT	CASSLQGASEKLFF
few	15	TRBV5-5	TRBD2	TRBJ2-1	TGTGCCAGCAGCTTAATTCTAGCGGGGGGGCCGCAACAGTTCTTC	CASSLILAGGPQQFF
NA	12	TRBV19	NA	TRBJ2-1	TGTGCCAGTGGTAACAGCTACAATGAGCAGTTCTTC	CASGNSYNEQFF
NA	17	TRBV4-3	NA	TRBJ2-2	TGCGCCAGCAGCCTCCTGTCACCCGAGGGGAACACCGGGGAGCTGTTTTTT	CASSLLSPEGNTGELFF
NA	17	TRBV10-3	NA	TRBJ2-3	TGTGCCATCAGTGAGTCGGGGGGCGGATCTAGCACAGATACGCAGTATTTT	CAISESGGGSSTDTQYF
many	18	TRBV2	NA	TRBJ2-1	TGTGCCAGCAGTCCCCCGGATAACCGGGGGGCTAGGTACAATGAGCAGTTCTTC	CASSPPDNRGARYNEQFF
NA	12	TRBV7-6	NA	TRBJ2-7	TGTGCCAGCAGCTCCATGACGGGCGAGCAGTACTTC	CASSSMTGEQYF
NA	14	TRBV7-8	TRBD2	TRBJ2-1	TGTGCCAGCGGTGGAACTAGCGGTTACAATGAGCAGTTCTTC	CASGGTSGYNEQFF
few	16	TRBV4-1	NA	TRBJ1-4	TGCGCCAGCAGCCAAGTGGATGGACCGGAGAATGACAAACTGTTTTTT	CASSQVDGPENDKLFF
once	16	TRBV9	TRBD2	TRBJ2-3	TGTGCCAGCAGCCCCAAGGGAGGGGATGGTACAGATACGCAGTATTTT	CASSPKGGDGTDTQYF
few	17	TRBV7-3	TRBD2	TRBJ2-1	TGTGCCAGCAGCCCGGACTCGGGACTAGCGGGGTTAGGTGAGCAGTTCTTC	CASSPDSGLAGLGEQFF
few	15	TRBV6-2/TRBV6-3	NA	TRBJ1-6	TGTGCCAGCAGTTACGGTCGGCGGGGGAATTCACCCCTCCACTTT	CASSYGRRGNSPLHF
NA	16	TRBV28	TRBD2	TRBJ2-1	TGTGCCAGCAGCCCACCCAGCGGGAGCTCCTACAATGAGCAGTTCTTC	CASSPPSGSSYNEQFF
NA	15	TRBV24-1	TRBD1	TRBJ1-4	TGTGCCACCAGTGATTCCGGGACAGGGGATGAAAAACTGTTTTTT	CATSDSGTGDEKLFF
few	17	TRBV12-3/TRBV12-4	NA	TRBJ2-5	TGTGCCAGCAGTTTTTTAATCGCGCTGGGACCCGGGGAGACCCAGTACTTC	CASSFLIALGPGETQYF
few	19	TRBV7-6	TRBD2	TRBJ2-1	TGTGCCAGCAGCTTCACCTCGGGACTAGCGGGGGGGCCGGGCTATGAGCAGTTCTTC	CASSFTSGLAGGPGYEQFF
NA	18	TRBV2	TRBD1	TRBJ2-6	TGTGCCAGCAGCCCTCCGGGACAGGGGGCAGTTGGGGCCAACGTCCTGACTTTC	CASSPPGQGAVGANVLTF
few	14	TRBV5-1	NA	TRBJ2-2	TGCGCCAGCACCCGACAGGAGAGGGCCGGGGAGCTGTTTTTT	CASTRQERAGELFF
NA	15	TRBV20-1	TRBD1	TRBJ2-3	TGCAGTGCTAGAGCCGGGACAGGGGGCTCTGATACGCAGTATTTT	CSARAGTGGSDTQYF